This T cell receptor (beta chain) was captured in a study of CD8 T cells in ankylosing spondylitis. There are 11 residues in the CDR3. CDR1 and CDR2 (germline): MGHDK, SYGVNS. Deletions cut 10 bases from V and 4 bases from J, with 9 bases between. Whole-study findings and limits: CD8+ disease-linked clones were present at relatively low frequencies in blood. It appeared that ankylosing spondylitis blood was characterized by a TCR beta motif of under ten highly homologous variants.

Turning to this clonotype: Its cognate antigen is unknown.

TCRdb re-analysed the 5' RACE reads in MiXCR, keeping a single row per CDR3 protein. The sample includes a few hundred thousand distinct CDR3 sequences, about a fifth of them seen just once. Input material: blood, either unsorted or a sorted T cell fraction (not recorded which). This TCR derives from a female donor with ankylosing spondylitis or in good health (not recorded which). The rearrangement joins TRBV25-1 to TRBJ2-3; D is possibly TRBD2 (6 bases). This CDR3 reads CATRLADTQYF. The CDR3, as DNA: TGTGCCACTAGACTAGCAGATACGCAGTATTTT.